This T cell receptor (beta chain) was captured in a study of response to subunit inactivated influenza vaccine. TCRdb analysed the RT-PCR reads with MiXCR anew, one entry per CDR3 protein. The profile shows about 540,000 distinct CDR3 sequences, approximately 20% of them singletons. Germline V gives CDR1 SGHNT, CDR2 YYREEE (reference sequence). The CDR3 extends over 16 amino acids. V gave up 3 bases and J gave up 6 bases; unmatched junction bases: 11. The same sample was also used in a study of T cells expressing NK-cell markers. This second study notes: UMI-tagged 5'RACE template switching yielded the TCR beta cDNA. One observes that, in several donors, these clonotypes were also the leading ones within the CD3+CD56-NKG2C+ fraction.

This clonotype was sampled from a man between 50 and 59 years old who received an inactivated influenza vaccine. This rearrangement joins TRBV5-4 to TRBJ2-2, with 7 nucleotides matching TRBD2. Here the sequenced sample was CD4+ T cells sorted from PBMCs, taken about 13 days after vaccination. The CDR3 DNA reads TGTGCCAGCAGCTGGGAGACTAGCCGAGTTCCCGGGGAGCTGTTTTTT. Protein product: CASSWETSRVPGELFF.